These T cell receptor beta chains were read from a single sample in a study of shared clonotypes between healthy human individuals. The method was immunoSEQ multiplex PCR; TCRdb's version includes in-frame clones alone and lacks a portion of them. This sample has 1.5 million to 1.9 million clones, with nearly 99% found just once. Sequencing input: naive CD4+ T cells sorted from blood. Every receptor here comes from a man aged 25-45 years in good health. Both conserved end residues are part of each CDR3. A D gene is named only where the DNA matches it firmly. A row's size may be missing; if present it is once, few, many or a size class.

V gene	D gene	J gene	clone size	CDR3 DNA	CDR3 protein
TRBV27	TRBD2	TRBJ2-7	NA	TGTGCCAGCAGTTGGACTAGCGGGTCCTACGAGCAGTACTTC	CASSWTSGSYEQYF
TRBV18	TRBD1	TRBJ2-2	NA	TGTGCCAGCTCACCCGGGACAGGGACGAGCACCGGGGAGCTGTTTTTT	CASSPGTGTSTGELFF
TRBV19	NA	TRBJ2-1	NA	TGTGCCAGTAGTATCCAACGGACACATGAGCAGTTCTTC	CASSIQRTHEQFF
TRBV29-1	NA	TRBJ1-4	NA	TGCAGCGTCGTTCCCCGGGGAGGCGAAAAACTGTTTTTT	CSVVPRGGEKLFF
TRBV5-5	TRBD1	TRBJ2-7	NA	TGTGCCAGCAGCTTGACCGGACAGGGCTTTTACGAGCAGTACTTC	CASSLTGQGFYEQYF
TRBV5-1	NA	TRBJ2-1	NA	TGCGCCAGCAGCTTGGCCCCCTATGAGCAGTTCTTC	CASSLAPYEQFF
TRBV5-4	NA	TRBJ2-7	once	TGTGCCAGCAGCTTGGAAGGGAGCTCCTACGAGCAGTACTTC	CASSLEGSSYEQYF
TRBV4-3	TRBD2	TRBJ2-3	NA	TGCGCCAGCAGCCAATCCCCGGCTAGCGGGAGACCAGATACGCAGTATTTT	CASSQSPASGRPDTQYF
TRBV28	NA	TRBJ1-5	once	TGTGCCAGCAGTTTATCCCAGGGGACCGCTGATCAGCCCCAGCATTTT	CASSLSQGTADQPQHF
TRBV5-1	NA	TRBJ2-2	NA	TGCGCCAGCAGCTTGGCCTCCGGGACTCCCTTGTCGCTGTTTTTT	CASSLASGTPLSLFF
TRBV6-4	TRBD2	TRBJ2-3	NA	TGTGCCAGCAGTCAGACTAGCGGTAGCACAGATACGCAGTATTTT	CASSQTSGSTDTQYF
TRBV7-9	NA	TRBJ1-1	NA	TGTGCCAGCAGCGGGGTTGGGGTGAACACTGAAGCTTTCTTT	CASSGVGVNTEAFF
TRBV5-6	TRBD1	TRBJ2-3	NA	TGTGCCAGCAGCTCAGGACAGGGGGTAAGAGCAGATACGCAGTATTTT	CASSSGQGVRADTQYF
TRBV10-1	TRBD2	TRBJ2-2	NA	TGCGCCAGCAGCGATAGCGGGAGAGCCGGGGAGCTGTTTTTT	CASSDSGRAGELFF
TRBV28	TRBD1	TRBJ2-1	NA	TGTGCCAGCAGTTTAGGGACAGGCTGGGGAGAATATGAGCAGTTCTTC	CASSLGTGWGEYEQFF
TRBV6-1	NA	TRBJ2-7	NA	TGTGCCAGCAGTCCTGGACTCTCCTACGAGCAGTACTTC	CASSPGLSYEQYF
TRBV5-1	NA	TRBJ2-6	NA	TGCGCCAGCAGCTTGGGAAGCTCTGGGGCCAACGTCCTGACTTTC	CASSLGSSGANVLTF
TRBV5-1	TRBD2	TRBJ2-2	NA	TGCGCCAGCAGCTTTGTAAACCAGGGAGGGACCGGGGAGCTGTTTTTT	CASSFVNQGGTGELFF
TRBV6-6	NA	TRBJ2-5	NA	TGTGCCAGCAGTTATCCCACGGGGCTCCAAGAGACCCAGTACTTC	CASSYPTGLQETQYF
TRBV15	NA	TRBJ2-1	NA	TGTGCCACCAGCAGAGATCTGGGTCCTGAGCAGTTCTTC	CATSRDLGPEQFF
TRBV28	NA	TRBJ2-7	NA	TGTGCCAGCAGTTTAGCGTCTGTCTCCTACGAGCAGTACTTC	CASSLASVSYEQYF
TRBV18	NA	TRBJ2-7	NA	TGTGCCAGCTCCACCTACGAGCAGTACTTC	CASSTYEQYF
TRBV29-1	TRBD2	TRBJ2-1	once	TGCAGCGTTGCCGGGACTAGCGGGGTTTACAATGAGCAGTTCTTC	CSVAGTSGVYNEQFF
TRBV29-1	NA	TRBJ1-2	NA	TGCAGCGTTGAAACTGAGAGATGGAGCTACACCTTC	CSVETERWSYTF
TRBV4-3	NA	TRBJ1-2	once	TGCGCCAGCAGCCAAGGCGGGTCGAAAGGGACCTATGGCTACACCTTC	CASSQGGSKGTYGYTF
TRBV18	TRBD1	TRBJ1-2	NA	TGTGCCAGCTCACCACTACCCCCAGGGGGCCACATAGGGCTAGATGGCTACACCTTC	CASSPLPPGGHIGLDGYTF